This T cell receptor (beta chain) was identified during a study of identifying expanded T cells in peripheral blood. Study observations and caveats: Across healthy donors, higher total template counts meant significantly greater approximately 2-week count variance. About 1.2 clones differed between technical replicates, versus approximately 17 and 20 over time.

Collection occurred without any documented infections or immune events in donors. J lost 0 bases, V lost 0 bases, and 3 bases had no gene match. Germline CDR1 reads SGDLS; CDR2 reads YYNGEE. This CDR3 is built from 16 residues. Sequenced by immunoSEQ multiplex PCR; TCRdb stores in-frame clones only, minus some. Counted here are 50,000 to 70,000 clones, about 90% occurring once; the ten biggest clones make up roughly 5%. On this clone: Antigen unknown.

This chain links TRBV9 with TRBJ2-3, with TRBD2 matching over 8 bases. The source material was blood. The TCR originated in a person between 18 and 75 years old in good health. CDR3 sequence: CASSVGRGASTDTQYF. DNA for the CDR3: TGTGCCAGCAGCGTAGGGCGGGGGGCGAGCACAGATACGCAGTATTTT.